Each of the 10 T cell receptor beta chains below was sequenced from the same sample in a study of spatial heterogeneity in lung cancer. From the 5' RACE reads, TCRdb called clonotypes with MiXCR, one entry per CDR3 protein. The data hold about 200 distinct CDR3 sequences, with about a fifth observed a single time. Time point of the sample: sample taken at primary tumor resection. Unsorted whole RNA of tumor, nontumor lung or frozen PBMC was sequenced. The sample was PBMCs, taken at surgery. These receptor sequences come from a male donor with early-stage non-small cell lung cancer.

On this clonotype: This beta chain was picked up by a library intended for alpha chains and is off target, so its count carries little meaning. This chain connects TRBV19 to TRBJ2-1; 10 nucleotides align to TRBD2. V lost 8 bases and J lost 9; bases outside the gene matches: 10. The CDR3 is 14 residues long. Germline V gene lookup returns CDR1 LNHDA and CDR2 SQIVND (reference sequence). CDR3: CASLSGGPLGEQFF. The CDR3 DNA sequence: TGTGCCAGTCTTAGCGGGGGGCCCTTGGGTGAGCAGTTCTTC.

This clonotype counts as large. A library prepared for alpha chains yielded this beta chain as an off-target read; its size is of little meaning. The V gene is TRBV7-3, the J gene TRBJ2-1, with D possibly being TRBD2 (6 bases). Germline assignment: CDR1 SGHTA and CDR2 FQGTGA. The CDR3 is made up of 14 amino acids. Trimming removed 1 base from V and 9 bases from J, with 13 bases in between. CDR3 in amino acids: CASSLMSLGGEQFF. The CDR3 region has the DNA TGTGCCAGCAGCTTAATGTCACTCGGGGGTGAGCAGTTCTTC.

By share, this clonotype counts as hyperexpanded. Germline and junction disagree at one end, which may indicate a read error. A library made for alpha chains picked up this beta chain off target, so its size means little. V and J are TRBV5-6 and TRBJ1-5; no definite D call. The CDR3 is 14 amino acids. CDR1 is SGHDT and CDR2 is YYEEEE in the germline V gene. CDR3 DNA sequence: TGTGCCAGCAGCAGGAGCAGGAGCAATCACCCCCAGCATTTT. This translates into CASSRSRSNHPQHF.

To note about this clonotype: As an off-target read in a library built for alpha chains, this beta chain has a frequency of little significance. CDR3 in DNA: TGTGCCAGCCAGGCAGGGGGGGCACAAGAGACCCAGTACTTC. Translated, it gives CASQAGGAQETQYF. The rearrangement uses TRBV7-2 and TRBJ2-5; D assignment may be TRBD1 or TRBD2 (7 bases each). This CDR3 spans 14 amino acids. V lost 8 bases to trimming and J lost 2 bases, with 15 bases between them. Germline V lookup: CDR1 SGHTA, CDR2 FQGNSA.

This clonotype was detected only a few times. Within a library made for alpha chains, this beta chain is off target, and its count is uninformative. The genes are TRBV18 and TRBJ2-7, with a weak D call TRBD2 (6 bases). CDR3 length: 12 residues. The germline gives CDR1 KGHSH, CDR2 LQKENI. Trimming left V 3 bases short and J 6 bases short, with 9 bases between. CDR3 nucleotides: TGTGCCAGCTCACCCGGGGGTAGCGAGCAGTACTTC. Encoded protein: CASSPGGSEQYF.

This clonotype was seen only a few times. This beta chain slipped into a library made for alpha chains as a stray read, so its size is not meaningful. The chain recombines TRBV7-4 with TRBJ2-3; 8 bases are shared with TRBD2. Trimming cost V 3 bases and J 5 bases; bases outside gene matches: 7. The V gene's germline CDR1 is SGHVT and CDR2 SQSDAQ. This CDR3 comprises 15 residues. The CDR3 nucleotides are TGTGCCAGCAGCTTGGCGGGGGGCGTCCAAGATACGCAGTATTTT. It translates to CASSLAGGVQDTQYF.

Concerning this clonotype itself: This beta chain is a stray read from a library made for alpha chains; its abundance is not meaningful. This rearrangement joins TRBV7-2 to TRBJ2-3, with D possibly being TRBD1 (5 bases). The CDR3 runs 12 residues. Germline V lookup: CDR1 SGHTA, CDR2 FQGNSA. V gave up 5 bases and J gave up 10 bases, with 13 bases separating them. The CDR3 loop reads CASSVPRGAQYF. DNA of the CDR3: TGTGCCAGCAGCGTCCCTAGGGGTGCGCAGTATTTT.

Comment on this clonotype: The library was built for alpha chains, so this beta chain is an off-target read and its size means little. The genes are TRBV12-3 or TRBV12-4 and TRBJ1-1; weak D call: TRBD1 (5 bases). The CDR3 length is 12 residues. V lost 6 bases and J lost 9, with 14 bases in between. This CDR3 is CASRPTVQKAFF. CDR3 DNA sequence: TGTGCCAGCAGGCCGACAGTACAGAAAGCTTTCTTT.

About this clonotype: This beta chain represents an off-target read in a library built for alpha chains; its size is of limited meaning. The chain uses TRBV7-2 and TRBJ2-7; D is possibly TRBD2 (6 bases). The CDR3 consists of 14 residues. Trimming removed 1 base at V and 6 bases at J, with 13 bases between. In germline, CDR1 is SGHTA, CDR2 FQGNSA. The CDR3 coding sequence is TGTGCCAGCAGCTTAGACCCCGGGGGATTCGAGCAGTACTTC. Its protein is CASSLDPGGFEQYF.

For this clonotype: This beta chain appears as a stray read in a library generated for alpha chains; its size is not informative. The rearrangement joins TRBV14 to TRBJ2-5, with TRBD1 identical over 8 bases. Trimming at V came to 0 bases and at J to 3 bases, leaving 18 bases not matched to a gene. The CDR3 totals 20 residues. Germline loops: CDR1 SGHDN, CDR2 FVKESK. CDR3 sequence reads: CASSQDRTGFSWNVKETQYF. In nucleotides, the CDR3 is TGTGCCAGCAGCCAAGATCGGACAGGGTTTAGCTGGAACGTTAAAGAGACCCAGTACTTC.